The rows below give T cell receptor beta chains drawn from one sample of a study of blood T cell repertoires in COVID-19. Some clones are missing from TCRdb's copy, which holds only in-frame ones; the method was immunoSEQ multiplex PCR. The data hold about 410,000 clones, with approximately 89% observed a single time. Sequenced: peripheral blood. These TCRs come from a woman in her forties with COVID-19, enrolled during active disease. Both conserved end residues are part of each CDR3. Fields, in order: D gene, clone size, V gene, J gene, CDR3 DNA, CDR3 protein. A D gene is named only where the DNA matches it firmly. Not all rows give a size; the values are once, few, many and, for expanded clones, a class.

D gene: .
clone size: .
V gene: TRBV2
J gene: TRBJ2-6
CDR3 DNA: TGTGCCAGCAGACTGGACAGCTCTGGGGCCAACGTCCTGACTTTC
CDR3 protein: CASRLDSSGANVLTF

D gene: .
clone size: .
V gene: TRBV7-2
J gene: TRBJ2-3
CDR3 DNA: TGTGCCAGCAGCTTGGGCCGTTCGTCAGATACGCAGTATTTT
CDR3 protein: CASSLGRSSDTQYF

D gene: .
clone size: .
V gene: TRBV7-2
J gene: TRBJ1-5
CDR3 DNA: TGTGCCAGCAGCGATGGACAATCTTTAGGGCCCCAGCATTTT
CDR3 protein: CASSDGQSLGPQHF

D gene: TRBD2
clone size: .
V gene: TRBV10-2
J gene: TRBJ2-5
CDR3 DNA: TGCGCCAGCAGTGAGTCGAAGCCTAGCGGGGCCCGGGTGACCCAGTACTTC
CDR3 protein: CASSESKPSGARVTQYF

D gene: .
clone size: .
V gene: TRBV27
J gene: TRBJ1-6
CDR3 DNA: TGTGCCAGCAGTTTCGGCGCAGGTCCCACCACAAATTCACCCCTCCACTTT
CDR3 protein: CASSFGAGPTTNSPLHF

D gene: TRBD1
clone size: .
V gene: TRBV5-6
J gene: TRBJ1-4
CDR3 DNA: TGTGCCAGCAGCTACACAGGGGAAAATGAAAAACTGTTTTTT
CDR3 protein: CASSYTGENEKLFF

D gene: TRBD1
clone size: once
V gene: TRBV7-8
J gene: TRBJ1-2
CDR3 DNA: TGTGCCAGCAGCTTAGAGGATCGGGACAGAACCTATGGCTACACCTTC
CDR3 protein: CASSLEDRDRTYGYTF

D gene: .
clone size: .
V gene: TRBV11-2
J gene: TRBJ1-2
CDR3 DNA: TGTGCCAGCAGCTTAGAATGGGGAGAAGGGCTCTATGGCTACACCTTC
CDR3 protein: CASSLEWGEGLYGYTF

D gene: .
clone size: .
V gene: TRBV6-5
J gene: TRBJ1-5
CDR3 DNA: TGTGCCAGCGGAGACAGCCCCAGTCAGCCCCAGCATTTT
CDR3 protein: CASGDSPSQPQHF

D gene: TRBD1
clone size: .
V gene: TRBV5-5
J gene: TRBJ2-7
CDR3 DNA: TGTGCCAGCAGCCATTCATCGGGACAGGGGTACGAGCAGTACTTC
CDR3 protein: CASSHSSGQGYEQYF

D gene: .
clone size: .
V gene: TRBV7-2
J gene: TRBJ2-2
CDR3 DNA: TGTGCCAGCAGCTACAGGGTGGGGACCGGGGAGCTGTTTTTT
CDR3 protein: CASSYRVGTGELFF

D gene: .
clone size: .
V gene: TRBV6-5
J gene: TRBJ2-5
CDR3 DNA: TGTGCCAGCAAAAAGCGGACCGGAGGAGAGACCCAGTACTTC
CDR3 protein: CASKKRTGGETQYF

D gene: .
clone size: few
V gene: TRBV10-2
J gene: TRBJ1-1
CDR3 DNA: TGCGCCAGCAGTGAGACGGGGGGCAGGGCCACTGAAGCTTTCTTT
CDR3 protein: CASSETGGRATEAFF

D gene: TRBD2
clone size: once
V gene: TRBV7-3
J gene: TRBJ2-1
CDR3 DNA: TGTGCCAGCAGCCTCTGGGATCCTCGCCCAGCGGGAGTGGGCAATGAGCAGTTCTTC
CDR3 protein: CASSLWDPRPAGVGNEQFF

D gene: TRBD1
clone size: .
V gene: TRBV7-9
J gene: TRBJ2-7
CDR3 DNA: TGTGCCAGCAGCTTAGGAAACCCGGGACAGGGGAAGTACGAGCAGTACTTC
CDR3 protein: CASSLGNPGQGKYEQYF

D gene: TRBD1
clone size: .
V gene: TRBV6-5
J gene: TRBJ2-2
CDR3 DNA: TGTGCCAGCAGTTATCCAGGGGGCTCCGGGGAGCTGTTTTTT
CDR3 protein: CASSYPGGSGELFF

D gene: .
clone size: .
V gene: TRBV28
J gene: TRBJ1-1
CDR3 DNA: TGTGCCAGCAGACCAGCGTACACTGAAGCTTTCTTT
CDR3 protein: CASRPAYTEAFF

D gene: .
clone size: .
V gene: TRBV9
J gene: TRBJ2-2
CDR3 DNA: TGTGCCAGCAGCTTTAGCTGGGGCAGCGGGGAGCTGTTTTTT
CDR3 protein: CASSFSWGSGELFF

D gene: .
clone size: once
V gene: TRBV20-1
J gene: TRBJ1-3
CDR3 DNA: TGCAGTGCTAGTTTCTATGGAGCCTCTGGAAACACCATATATTTT
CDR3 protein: CSASFYGASGNTIYF

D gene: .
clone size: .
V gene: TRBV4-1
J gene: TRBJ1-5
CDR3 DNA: TGCGCCAGCAGCCAAGTTGCGGGGCCTAATCAGCCCCAGCATTTT
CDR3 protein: CASSQVAGPNQPQHF

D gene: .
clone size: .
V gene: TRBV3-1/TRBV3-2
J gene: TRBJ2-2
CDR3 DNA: TGTGCCAGCAGCCTTAGAGCCACCGGGGAGCTGTTTTTT
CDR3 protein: CASSLRATGELFF

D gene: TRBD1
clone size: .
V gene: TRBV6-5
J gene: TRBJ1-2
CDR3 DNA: TGTGCCAGCAGCGTAAAACAGGGGCCGGCGGGCTACACCTTC
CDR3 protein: CASSVKQGPAGYTF

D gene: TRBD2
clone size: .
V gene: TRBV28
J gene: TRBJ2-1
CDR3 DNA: TGTGCCAGCAGTGCCAGACTAGCGCCCCTCTACAATGAGCAGTTCTTC
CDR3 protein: CASSARLAPLYNEQFF

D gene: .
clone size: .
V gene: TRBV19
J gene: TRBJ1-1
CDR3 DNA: TGTGCCACTAAACATTATCAGGGCTTGAACACTGAAGCTTTCTTT
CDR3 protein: CATKHYQGLNTEAFF

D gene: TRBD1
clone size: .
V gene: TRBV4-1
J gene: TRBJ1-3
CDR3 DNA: TGCGCCAGCAGCCAGTACCAGGGACAGGCCCTCTCTGGAAACACCATATATTTT
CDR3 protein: CASSQYQGQALSGNTIYF

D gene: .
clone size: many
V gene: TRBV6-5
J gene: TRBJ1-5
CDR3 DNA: TGTGCCAGCAGGGGGGGATATAGCAATCAGCCCCAGCATTTT
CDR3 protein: CASRGGYSNQPQHF

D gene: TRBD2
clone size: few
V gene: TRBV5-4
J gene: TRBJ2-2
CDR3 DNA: TGTGCCAGCAGCTCGGTGGCTAGCGGGAGAGGCACCGGGGAGCTGTTTTTT
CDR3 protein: CASSSVASGRGTGELFF

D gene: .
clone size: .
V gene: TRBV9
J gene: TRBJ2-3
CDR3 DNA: TGTGCCAGCAGCGTCTCAACCGCGGCCGGTGGTACGCAGTATTTT
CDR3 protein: CASSVSTAAGGTQYF

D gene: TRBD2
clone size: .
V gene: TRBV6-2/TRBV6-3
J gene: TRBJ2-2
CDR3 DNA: TGTGCCAGCAGTGAGGGGTGGACTAGCCACCACACCGGGGAGCTGTTTTTT
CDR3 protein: CASSEGWTSHHTGELFF

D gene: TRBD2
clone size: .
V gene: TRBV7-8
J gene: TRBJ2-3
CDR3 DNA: TGTGCCAGCACCCGACGACTAGCGGGGCGCACAGATACGCAGTATTTT
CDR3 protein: CASTRRLAGRTDTQYF

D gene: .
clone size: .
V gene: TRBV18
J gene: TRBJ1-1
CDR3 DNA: TGTGCCAGCTCTGATAGACAGGAGAGTGAAGCTTTCTTT
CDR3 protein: CASSDRQESEAFF

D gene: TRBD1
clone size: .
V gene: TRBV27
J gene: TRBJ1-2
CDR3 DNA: TGTGCCAGCAGTCCCAGGGGGCAAAACTATGGCTACACCTTC
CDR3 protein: CASSPRGQNYGYTF

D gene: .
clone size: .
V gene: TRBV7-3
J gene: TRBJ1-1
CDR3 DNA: TGTGCCAGCAGTCCGGGGGGCACTGAAGCTTTCTTT
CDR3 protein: CASSPGGTEAFF

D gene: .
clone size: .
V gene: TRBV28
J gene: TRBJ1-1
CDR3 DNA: TGTGCCAGCAGTTATGCCGGGGGCACTGAAGCTTTCTTT
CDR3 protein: CASSYAGGTEAFF

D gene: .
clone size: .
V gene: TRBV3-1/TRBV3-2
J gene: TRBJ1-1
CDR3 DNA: TGTGCCAGCAGCCAATTTCACGACAGACCCAACACTGAAGCTTTCTTT
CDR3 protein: CASSQFHDRPNTEAFF

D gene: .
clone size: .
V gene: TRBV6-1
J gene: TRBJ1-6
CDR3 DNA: TGTGCCAGCAGTGAAGCGTCCGTGCGTACTTCACCCCTCCACTTT
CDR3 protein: CASSEASVRTSPLHF